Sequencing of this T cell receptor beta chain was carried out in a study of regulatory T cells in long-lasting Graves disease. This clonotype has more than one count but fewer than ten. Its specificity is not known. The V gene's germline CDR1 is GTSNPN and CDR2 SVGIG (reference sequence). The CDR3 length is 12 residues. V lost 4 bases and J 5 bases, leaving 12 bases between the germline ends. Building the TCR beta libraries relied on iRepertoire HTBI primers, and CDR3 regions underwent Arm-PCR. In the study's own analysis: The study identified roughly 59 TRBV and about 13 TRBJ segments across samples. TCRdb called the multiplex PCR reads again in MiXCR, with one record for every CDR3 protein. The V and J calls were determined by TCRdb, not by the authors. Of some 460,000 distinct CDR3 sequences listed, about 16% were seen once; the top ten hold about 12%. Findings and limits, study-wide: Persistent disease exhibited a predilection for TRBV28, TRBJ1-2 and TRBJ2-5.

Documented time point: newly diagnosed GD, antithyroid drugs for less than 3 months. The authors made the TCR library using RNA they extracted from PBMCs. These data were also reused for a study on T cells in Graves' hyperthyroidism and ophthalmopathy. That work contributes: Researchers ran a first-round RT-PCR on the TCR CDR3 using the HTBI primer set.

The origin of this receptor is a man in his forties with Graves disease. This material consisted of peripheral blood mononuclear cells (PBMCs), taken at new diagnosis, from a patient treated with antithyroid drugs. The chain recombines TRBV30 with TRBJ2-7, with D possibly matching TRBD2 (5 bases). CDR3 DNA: TGTGCCTGGAATCGAGGGAGTGACGAGCAGTACTTC. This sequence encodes CAWNRGSDEQYF.